The clone carrying this T cell receptor (beta chain) was observed many times. As yet, its antigen is unknown. This sample is drawn from a study of T-cell memory formation after mild COVID-19. Study results and limitations: Shrinking CD4+ clones were chiefly CM and EM; CD8+ ones were chiefly EMRA. Cross-reactive memory apparently joined, as some responding clones appeared in pre-infection memory.

V was clipped by 6 bases and J by 0 bases, with 12 bases between them. This CDR3 region has 14 residues. Germline CDR1 reads DFQATT; CDR2 reads SNEGSKA (reference sequence). The TCR alpha and TCR beta cDNA libraries, bearing sample barcodes and UMIs, were generated by 5'RACE using constant-segment primers. TCRdb analysed the 5' RACE reads with MiXCR anew, one entry per CDR3 protein. The sample contains about 280,000 distinct CDR3 sequences, around 8% of which appear only once. Sequenced material: PBMCs or a T cell subset sorted from them (not recorded which). The chain links TRBV20-1 to TRBJ1-5; the D gene is possibly TRBD1 (6 bases). The sequence was obtained from a man between 18 and 29 years old who had mild COVID-19 (a few samples of this study predate the infection). Cell type and time point are not known. As DNA, the CDR3 is TGCAGTGCAGGGGGGACTTATAGCAATCAGCCCCAGCATTTT. The encoded protein is CSAGGTYSNQPQHF.